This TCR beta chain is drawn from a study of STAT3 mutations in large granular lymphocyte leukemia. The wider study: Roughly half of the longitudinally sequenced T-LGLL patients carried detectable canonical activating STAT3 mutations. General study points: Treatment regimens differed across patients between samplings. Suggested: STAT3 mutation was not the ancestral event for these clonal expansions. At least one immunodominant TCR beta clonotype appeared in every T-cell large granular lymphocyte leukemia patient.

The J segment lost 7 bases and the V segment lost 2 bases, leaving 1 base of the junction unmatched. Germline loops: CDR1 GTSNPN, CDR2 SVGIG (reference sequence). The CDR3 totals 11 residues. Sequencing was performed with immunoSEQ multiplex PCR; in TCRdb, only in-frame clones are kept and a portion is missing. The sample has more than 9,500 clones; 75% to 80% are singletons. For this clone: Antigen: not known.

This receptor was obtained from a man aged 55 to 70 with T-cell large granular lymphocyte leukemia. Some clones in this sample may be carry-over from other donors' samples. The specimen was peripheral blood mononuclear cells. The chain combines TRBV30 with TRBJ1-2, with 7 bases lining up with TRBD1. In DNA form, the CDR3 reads TGTGCCTGGAGTACAGGGGCTGGCTACACCTTC. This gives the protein CAWSTGAGYTF. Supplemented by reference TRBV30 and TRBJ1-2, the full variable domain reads SQTIHQWPATLVQPVGSPLSLECTVEGTSNPNLYWYRQAAGRGLQLLFYSVGIGQISSEVPQNLSASRPQDRQFILSSKKLLLSDSGFYLCAWSTGAGYTFGSGTRLTVV.